The clone carrying this TCR beta chain was recorded at least ten times. The record originates from a study of T-cell reconstitution after alpha-beta-depleted transplantation in children. Preparation of the TCRbeta library was carried out with unique molecular identifiers. TCRdb itself ran the PCR reads through MiXCR, one entry per CDR3 protein. The repertoire consists of approximately 240,000 distinct CDR3 sequences, with approximately 9.5% occurring once and the leading ten covering over 5.5%. This CDR3 region has 14 residues. Losses at the gene ends were 6 bases for V and 5 bases for J; bases not matched to a gene: 7.

This clonotype was obtained from a human donor who donated a stem cell graft to a child with acute lymphoblastic leukemia. The chain carries TRBV12-3 or TRBV12-4 and TRBJ2-5; 9 bases are a match to TRBD1. The material was PBMCs from the stem cell graft donor, obtained from the stem cell graft. CDR3 residues: CASRVTGGSETQYF. CDR3 in DNA: TGTGCCAGCAGAGTAACAGGGGGCTCTGAGACCCAGTACTTC.